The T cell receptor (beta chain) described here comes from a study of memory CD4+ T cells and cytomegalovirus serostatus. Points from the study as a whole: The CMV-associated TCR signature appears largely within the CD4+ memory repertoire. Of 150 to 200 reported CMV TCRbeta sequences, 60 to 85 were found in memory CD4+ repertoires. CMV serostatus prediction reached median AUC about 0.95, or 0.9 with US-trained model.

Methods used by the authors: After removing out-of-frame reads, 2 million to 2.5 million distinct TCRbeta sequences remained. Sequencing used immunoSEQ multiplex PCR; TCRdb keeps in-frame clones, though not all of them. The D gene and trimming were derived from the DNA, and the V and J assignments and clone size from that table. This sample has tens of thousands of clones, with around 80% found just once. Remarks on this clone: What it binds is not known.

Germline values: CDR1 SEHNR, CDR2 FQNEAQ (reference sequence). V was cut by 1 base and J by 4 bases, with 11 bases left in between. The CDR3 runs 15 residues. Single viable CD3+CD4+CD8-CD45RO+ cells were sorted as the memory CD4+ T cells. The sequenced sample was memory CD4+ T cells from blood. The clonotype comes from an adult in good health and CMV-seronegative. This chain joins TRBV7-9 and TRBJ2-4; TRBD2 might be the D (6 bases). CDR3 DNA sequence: TGTGCCAGCAGCTTAGTGGGTGGAGGGAAAAACATTCAGTACTTC. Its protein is CASSLVGGGKNIQYF.